The 13 T cell receptor beta chains below all came from one sample that was sequenced in a study of beta chain features in type 1 diabetes. The entirety of the isolated RNA underwent reverse transcription, so expressed TCRB transcripts were sequenced. Libraries were prepared by immunoSEQ multiplex PCR; TCRdb keeps only in-frame clonotypes and omits some of them. The repertoire includes 200,000 to 300,000 clones, 25% to 30% of them detected once, and approximately 4% sits in the top ten. Source material: central memory CD4+ T cells from blood. The receptor set was obtained from a man aged 30 to 39 in good health.

Points on this clone: A much larger clone is a single base away; this may be a read error. The chain combines TRBV29-1 with TRBJ2-1, with 14 nucleotides matching TRBD2. The CDR3 runs 15 residues. CDR1 is SQVTM, CDR2 ANQGSEA, per germline. Here the CDR3 reads CCVGTSGSAYNEQFF. The DNA for the CDR3 is TGCTGCGTCGGGACTAGCGGGAGCGCTTACAATGAGCAGTTCTTC.

The count of this clone is one. The genes are TRBV7-9 and TRBJ2-3; 7 bases fit TRBD1. The CDR3 is made up of 13 amino acids. The J segment lost 8 bases and the V segment lost 5 bases, leaving 7 bases of the junction unmatched. In germline, CDR1 is SEHNR, CDR2 FQNEAQ (reference sequence). The CDR3 spells CASSKTGTGTQYF. The CDR3 DNA reads as TGTGCCAGCAGCAAGACAGGGACGGGTACGCAGTATTTT.

The chain carries TRBV5-6 and TRBJ1-2, with 7 bases fitting TRBD1. The CDR3 loop spans 16 amino acids. Per germline, CDR1 SGHDT and CDR2 YYEEEE. The V segment lost 4 bases and the J segment 2 bases; nucleotides outside the gene matches: 11. For the CDR3, the DNA is TGTGCCAGCAGCACCCCCTCGCGAGGGGGCAACTATGGCTACACCTTC. It codes for CASSTPSRGGNYGYTF.

In this sample, this clone turned up a few times. CDR3: CASSRRGVDTQYF. The CDR3 coding sequence is TGTGCCAGCAGCCGCCGGGGGGTAGATACGCAGTATTTT. V and J are TRBV9 and TRBJ2-3; TRBD2 aligns across 7 bases. Germline V gene lookup returns CDR1 SGDLS and CDR2 YYNGEE. The CDR3 consists of 13 residues. With 4 bases clipped from V and 5 bases from J, the junction kept 4 bases outside the gene matches.

V gene TRBV6-5 combines with J gene TRBJ2-2; D unresolved. V shed 7 bases and J shed 1 base, with 10 bases lying between them. In germline, CDR1 is MNHEY, CDR2 SVGAGI. The CDR3 runs 14 residues. The CDR3, as DNA: TGTGCCAGCACCGCGTCCCGGAACACCGGGGAGCTGTTTTTT. Translation gives CASTASRNTGELFF.

This clone turned up a few times. The genes are TRBV11-2 and TRBJ2-3, with D perhaps TRBD1 or TRBD2 (5 bases each). CDR1 and CDR2 (germline): SGHAT, FQNNGV. This CDR3 contains 15 residues. V lost 4 bases to trimming and J lost 3 bases, with 14 bases between them. The CDR3 is CASSSVGTRTDTQYF. CDR3 DNA sequence: TGTGCCAGCAGCTCAGTCGGGACGAGGACAGATACGCAGTATTTT.

The chain employs TRBV5-4 and TRBJ2-1, with 7 bases fitting TRBD1. This CDR3 is built from 13 residues. The V gene's germline CDR1 is SGHNT and CDR2 YYREEE (reference sequence). The V gene end was trimmed by 7 bases and the J gene end by 5 bases; junction bases not matched to a gene: 6. In DNA form, the CDR3 reads TGTGCCAGCGTCCGGGACAGAAACAATGAGCAGTTCTTC. As protein: CASVRDRNNEQFF. Variable domain in full (rest from reference TRBV5-4 and TRBJ2-1): ETGVTQSPTHLIKTRGQQVTLRCSSQSGHNTVSWYQQALGQGPQFIFQYYREEENGRGNFPPRFSGLQFPNYSSELNVNALELDDSALYLCASVRDRNNEQFFGPGTRLTVL.

In its sample, this clone was seen a few times. The chain combines TRBV30 with TRBJ1-6, with D uncertain. Germline V gene sequence: CDR1 GTSNPN, CDR2 SVGIG (reference sequence). V was shortened by 1 base and J by 8 bases, with 9 bases between the two germline ends. This CDR3 contains 13 residues. CDR3 nucleotide sequence: TGTGCCTGGAGTGGGGGTATAGATTCACCCCTCCACTTT. Its protein product is CAWSGGIDSPLHF.

V usage is TRBV11-2 and J usage is TRBJ2-3, with D perhaps given as TRBD1 or TRBD2 (6 bases each). V gave up 5 bases and J gave up 3 bases, with 12 bases separating them. Germline loops: CDR1 SGHAT, CDR2 FQNNGV. This CDR3 region has 14 residues. The DNA for the CDR3 is TGTGCCAGCAGCCCCCGGGGGCGTACAGATACGCAGTATTTT. Amino acids: CASSPRGRTDTQYF.

This clone was picked up a small number of times. This chain uses TRBV7-2 with TRBJ2-7, with D uncertain. The germline CDR1 and CDR2 sequences are SGHTA and FQGNSA. The CDR3 totals 13 residues. V lost 2 bases and J 3 bases, leaving 8 bases between the germline ends. This chain's CDR3 is CASSLPPNYEQYF. The CDR3 DNA is TGTGCCAGCAGCTTACCTCCTAACTACGAGCAGTACTTC.

The V call is TRBV6-1, the J call TRBJ2-7; D is possibly TRBD2 (6 bases). Trimming shortened V by 7 bases and J by 0 bases, and 10 bases separated the two germline ends. This CDR3 has 13 amino acids. CDR1 MNHNS and CDR2 SASEGT come from the germline V gene. As DNA, the CDR3 is TGTGCCAGCAAGTACGGGAGCTCCTACGAGCAGTACTTC. As protein: CASKYGSSYEQYF.

The genes are TRBV29-1 and TRBJ2-1; 12 nucleotides agree with TRBD2. With V trimmed by 7 bases and J by 6 bases, 1 base remained unmatched. The germline CDR1 and CDR2 sequences are SQVTM and ANQGSEA. This CDR3 comprises 12 residues. CDR3 coding DNA: TGCAGCGAGACTAGCGGGAGCAATGAGCAGTTCTTC. It translates to CSETSGSNEQFF.

This clone was observed a few times. The J gene is TRBJ2-1, the V gene TRBV6-5; unclear D gene. Trimming stripped 6 bases from V and 8 bases from J, with 8 bases between. The CDR3 is 11 residues long. Germline-derived CDR1 and CDR2 are MNHEY and SVGAGI. CDR3 amino acids: CASRGYYEQFF. Here the CDR3 DNA reads TGTGCCAGCAGGGGTTACTATGAGCAGTTCTTC.